This passage covers 21 T cell receptor beta chains from one sample sequenced in a study of resident and recirculating memory T cells in vitiligo. Generated by immunoSEQ multiplex PCR, the TCRdb table keeps only in-frame clones and is missing some. The table shows tens of thousands of clones, with approximately 89% occurring only once. The specimen sequenced was blood. The receptors were sampled from a male donor with vitiligo.

This chain connects TRBV29-1 to TRBJ2-3, with TRBD2 as a possible D gene (6 bases). Germline assignment: CDR1 SQVTM and CDR2 ANQGSEA. The CDR3 covers 15 residues. The ends were cut back, 4 bases at V and 3 bases at J, with 17 bases in the middle. The CDR3 nucleotides read TGCAGCGTTGGGGTGGAGGGTAGGTCAACAGATACGCAGTATTTT. Translated: CSVGVEGRSTDTQYF.

This clone was recorded once. CDR3 in DNA: TGTGCCAGCAGCCCCTACAGGGTACCCTACGAGCAGTACTTC. Translating gives CASSPYRVPYEQYF. The chain carries TRBV5-4 and TRBJ2-7; a possible D gene is TRBD1 (6 bases). Trimming left V 4 bases short and J 2 bases short, with 13 bases between. Germline values: CDR1 SGHNT, CDR2 YYREEE (reference sequence). The CDR3 runs to 14 residues. The full variable domain, its missing parts supplied by reference TRBV5-4 and TRBJ2-7, is ETGVTQSPTHLIKTRGQQVTLRCSSQSGHNTVSWYQQALGQGPQFIFQYYREEENGRGNFPPRFSGLQFPNYSSELNVNALELDDSALYLCASSPYRVPYEQYFGPGTRLTVT.

The J gene is TRBJ2-7, the V gene TRBV5-4; 7 nucleotides match TRBD1. The CDR3 spans 14 residues. The ends lost 7 bases at V and 3 bases at J; junction bases unmatched: 10. Looked up from germline, CDR1 is SGHNT and CDR2 is YYREEE (reference sequence). The CDR3 nucleotides read TGTGCCAGCTCTCTACAGGGGAAGGGCTACGAGCAGTACTTC. Translated, it gives CASSLQGKGYEQYF.

The chain has TRBV5-1 and TRBJ2-3; D unclear. The germline V and J ends were trimmed by 3 bases and 2 bases, with 16 bases remaining between them. CDR3 size: 16 residues. Germline loops: CDR1 SGHRS, CDR2 YFSETQ. The CDR3 region is CASSSRPPGDTDTQYF. The CDR3 nucleotides read TGCGCCAGCAGCTCCCGCCCCCCCGGAGACACAGATACGCAGTATTTT.

The chain combines TRBV25-1 with TRBJ1-2; no clear D. The CDR3 covers 14 residues. The germline V and J ends were trimmed by 2 bases and 3 bases, with 10 bases remaining between them. Germline V gene sequence: CDR1 MGHDK, CDR2 SYGVNS. CDR3 loop: CASSEEHGYYGYTF. CDR3 nucleotide sequence: TGTGCCAGCAGTGAAGAGCACGGGTACTATGGCTACACCTTC.

This sequence joins TRBV19 and TRBJ1-5, with TRBD1 as a possible D gene (6 bases). Germline V gene sequence: CDR1 LNHDA, CDR2 SQIVND (reference sequence). This CDR3 contains 15 residues. Trimming took 7 bases from V and 1 from J, leaving 14 bases between them. CDR3 protein: CASTHREGSNQPQHF. CDR3 in DNA: TGTGCCAGTACACACAGGGAGGGGAGCAATCAGCCCCAGCATTTT.

The chain joins TRBV19 to TRBJ1-1; D gene uncertain. The length of the CDR3 is 13 residues. The V gene's germline CDR1 is LNHDA and CDR2 SQIVND (reference sequence). V gave up 1 base and J gave up 6 bases, with 9 bases separating them. The CDR3 region has the DNA TGTGCCAGTAGTATAGCTGCGGGCCCTGAAGCTTTCTTT. It translates to CASSIAAGPEAFF.

The rearrangement joins TRBV5-8 to TRBJ1-2; 10 bases agree with TRBD1. With V trimmed by 1 base and J by 5 bases, 11 bases remained unmatched. CDR3 length: 17 residues. Germline V gene sequence: CDR1 SGHTS, CDR2 YDEGEE. The CDR3 DNA reads as TGTGCCAGCAGCTTGTGGGACAGACAGGGGGCAGGTTATGGCTACACCTTC. This translates into CASSLWDRQGAGYGYTF.

V usage is TRBV5-1 and J usage is TRBJ1-1, with D perhaps matching TRBD1 (5 bases). V was shortened by 4 bases and J by 4 bases, with 20 bases between the two germline ends. Per the germline V gene, CDR1 is SGHRS and CDR2 is YFSETQ. This CDR3 spans 16 amino acids. CDR3: CASSLGGWEGSTEAFF. The CDR3 DNA is TGCGCCAGCAGCCTGGGAGGGTGGGAGGGGAGCACTGAAGCTTTCTTT.

This clone was detected once. CDR3 region: CASSLAMVRGIYEQYF. The CDR3 DNA is TGTGCCAGCAGCTTAGCGATGGTACGGGGTATTTACGAGCAGTACTTC. The J gene is TRBJ2-7, the V gene TRBV7-2, with D perhaps TRBD2 (5 bases). CDR1 and CDR2 (germline): SGHTA, FQGNSA. V was pared by 0 bases and J by 4 bases, with 16 bases between. The CDR3 is 16 amino acids.

J is TRBJ1-2 and V is TRBV28; TRBD1 agrees at 10 bases. Per germline, CDR1 MDHEN and CDR2 SYDVKM. The CDR3 spans 12 residues. V was clipped by 6 bases and J by 7 bases; unmatched bases: 2. In DNA form, the CDR3 reads TGTGCCAGCAGGGGACAGGGGCTTGGCTACACCTTC. It is translated as CASRGQGLGYTF.

In regard to this clone: One end of the junction varies from germline; a read error may be responsible. The chain employs TRBV28 and TRBJ1-3, with TRBD1 matching over 7 bases. Germline V gene lookup returns CDR1 MDHEN and CDR2 SYDVKM. This CDR3 has 16 residues. Here the CDR3 DNA reads TGTGCCAGCAGTATATGGGGAACAGGGGCCGGAAACACCATATATTTT. The encoded protein is CASSIWGTGAGNTIYF.

V usage is TRBV28 and J usage is TRBJ2-7; possible D gene TRBD1, 5 bases. The CDR3 consists of 12 residues. V was pared by 5 bases and J by 4 bases, with 9 bases between. CDR1 is MDHEN and CDR2 is SYDVKM in the germline V gene. This chain's CDR3 is CASSLRVYEQYF. DNA for the CDR3: TGTGCCAGCAGTCTCAGGGTTTACGAGCAGTACTTC. Full variable domain (rest looked up from reference TRBV28 and TRBJ2-7): DVKVTQSSRYLVKRTGEKVFLECVQDMDHENMFWYRQDPGLGLRLIYFSYDVKMKEKGDIPEGYSVSREKKERFSLILESASTNQTSMYLCASSLRVYEQYFGPGTRLTVT.

The V and J genes are TRBV25-1 and TRBJ1-6; 7 bases are shared with TRBD1. The ends lost 2 bases at V and 9 bases at J; junction bases unmatched: 4. The CDR3 spans 14 residues. Looked up from germline, CDR1 is MGHDK and CDR2 is SYGVNS. The CDR3 reads CASSETGDASPLHF. The CDR3 DNA sequence: TGTGCCAGCAGTGAAACAGGGGACGCTTCACCCCTCCACTTT.

The chain employs TRBV5-8 and TRBJ2-1; D is unclear. V was pared by 2 bases and J by 2 bases, with 5 bases between. CDR3 length equals 13 residues. CDR1 is SGHTS and CDR2 is YDEGEE in the germline V gene. In nucleotides, the CDR3 is TGTGCCAGCAGCTTACTCCCCTACAATGAGCAGTTCTTC. It yields the protein CASSLLPYNEQFF.

V gene TRBV12-5 combines with J gene TRBJ2-7; TRBD1 matches 7 bases. CDR3 length: 18 amino acids. Germline loops: CDR1 LGHNT, CDR2 FRNRAP. The V and J ends lost 6 bases and 4 bases, in that order; junction bases with no gene match: 21. The CDR3 bases are TGTGCTAGTGGCCGAACGCCCGGGACAGATCACGGAGTTTACGAGCAGTACTTC. Translating gives CASGRTPGTDHGVYEQYF.

This clone was seen only a few times. The chain couples TRBV4-3 to TRBJ2-7, with 8 nucleotides matching TRBD2. With V trimmed by 3 bases and J by 2 bases, 6 bases remained unmatched. The CDR3 sequence is 15 residues long. CDR1 LGHNA and CDR2 YSLEER come from the germline V gene. CDR3 sequence: CASSHNSGVTYEQYF. The CDR3 DNA follows: TGCGCCAGCAGCCATAATAGCGGGGTAACCTACGAGCAGTACTTC.

This chain links TRBV19 with TRBJ2-7; the match to TRBD1 covers 7 bases. With V trimmed by 6 bases and J by 3 bases, 11 bases remained unmatched. This CDR3 contains 15 residues. CDR1 is LNHDA, CDR2 SQIVND, per germline (reference sequence). The CDR3 sequence is CASSSRTGLRYEQYF. CDR3 DNA sequence: TGTGCCAGTAGCTCCCGGACAGGTTTGCGCTACGAGCAGTACTTC.

The gene calls are TRBV7-3 and TRBJ2-1; no firm D call. There are 17 residues in the CDR3. The V and J ends lost 1 base and 0 bases respectively, with 13 bases between them. The V gene's germline CDR1 is SGHTA and CDR2 FQGTGA. The CDR3 bases are TGTGCCAGCAGCTTAAGGGCCAGATTAAGCTCCTACAATGAGCAGTTCTTC. Translated: CASSLRARLSSYNEQFF.

The CDR3 DNA sequence: TGTGCCAGCAGCCAAACCCGGGAGCCCGTCTACGAGCAGTACTTC. Amino acid sequence: CASSQTREPVYEQYF. J is TRBJ2-7 and V is TRBV4-2, with D possibly matching TRBD2 (6 bases). V was pared by 2 bases and J by 3 bases, with 14 bases between. Per germline, CDR1 LGHNA and CDR2 YNFKEQ. This CDR3 is built from 15 residues.

The chain couples TRBV7-9 to TRBJ2-6, with TRBD2 as a possible D gene (6 bases). This CDR3 spans 16 amino acids. Germline V gene lookup returns CDR1 SEHNR and CDR2 FQNEAQ (reference sequence). The V end lost 6 bases, the J end lost 2 bases, and 14 bases lay between the germline ends. The CDR3 reads CASRGRRAPGANVLTF. CDR3 sequence (DNA): TGTGCCAGCAGGGGGCGGAGGGCTCCTGGGGCCAACGTCCTGACTTTC.